This T cell receptor (beta chain) appears in the sequencing data of a study of blood T cell repertoires in COVID-19. Study in general: Some COVID-19 samples were acute and others convalescent; all came from the United States, Italy and Spain. The analysed material was cDNA or gDNA that came from T cells, B-cell-depleted T cells, or PBMCs.

With 6 bases clipped from V and 1 base from J, the junction kept 9 bases outside the gene matches. The CDR3 is made up of 16 amino acids. Germline-derived CDR1 and CDR2 are LNHDA and SQIVND (reference sequence). This clone has more than one count but fewer than ten. Patients in Seattle were enrolled during active infection, then followed longitudinally. Per the original methods: Counts of nucleated cells, estimated from reference gene primer amplification, were obtained. Data came from immunoSEQ multiplex PCR; TCRdb stores just in-frame clones and leaves some out. V and J calls and clone size are as listed in that table; D and trimming were resolved from the DNA. The table shows roughly 180,000 clones, with over 80% occurring only once.

The sequence was obtained from a woman aged 35 to 49 with COVID-19, enrolled during active disease. The gene calls are TRBV19 and TRBJ2-7; 10 bases fit TRBD2. The sample consisted of peripheral blood. CDR3 loop: CASRSTTSGNSYEQYF. The CDR3 DNA sequence: TGTGCCAGTAGATCCACCACTAGCGGGAATTCCTACGAGCAGTACTTC.